The sequence of this T cell receptor beta chain was determined in a study of T-cell reconstitution after alpha-beta-depleted transplantation in children. This CDR3 has 20 amino acids. Losses at the gene ends were 3 bases for V and 0 bases for J; bases not matched to a gene: 18. The germline V gene encodes CDR1 SGHTA and CDR2 FQGTGA. Unique molecular identifiers were incorporated into the prepared TCRbeta library. TCRdb fed the PCR reads into MiXCR, producing one record per CDR3 protein. The data contain a few hundred thousand distinct CDR3 sequences, roughly 43% of them singletons. This receptor was obtained from a girl aged 2 to 10 with aplastic anemia, due to receive a stem cell transplant. Sequences were derived from PBMCs, sampled before TCRalphabeta/CD19-depleted stem cell transplant. J is TRBJ2-3 and V is TRBV7-3, with 7 bases fitting TRBD1. The CDR3 region is CASSFPSEGGTSRSTDTQYF. In nucleotides, the CDR3 is TGTGCCAGCAGCTTCCCCTCTGAAGGGGGCACTTCACGCAGCACAGATACGCAGTATTTT. Based on the CDR3 plus reference TRBV7-3 and TRBJ2-3, the full variable domain is GAGVSQTPSNKVTEKGKYVELRCDPISGHTALYWYRQSLGQGPEFLIYFQGTGAADDSGLPNDRFFAVRPEGSVSTLKIQRTERGDSAVYLCASSFPSEGGTSRSTDTQYFGPGTRLTVL.